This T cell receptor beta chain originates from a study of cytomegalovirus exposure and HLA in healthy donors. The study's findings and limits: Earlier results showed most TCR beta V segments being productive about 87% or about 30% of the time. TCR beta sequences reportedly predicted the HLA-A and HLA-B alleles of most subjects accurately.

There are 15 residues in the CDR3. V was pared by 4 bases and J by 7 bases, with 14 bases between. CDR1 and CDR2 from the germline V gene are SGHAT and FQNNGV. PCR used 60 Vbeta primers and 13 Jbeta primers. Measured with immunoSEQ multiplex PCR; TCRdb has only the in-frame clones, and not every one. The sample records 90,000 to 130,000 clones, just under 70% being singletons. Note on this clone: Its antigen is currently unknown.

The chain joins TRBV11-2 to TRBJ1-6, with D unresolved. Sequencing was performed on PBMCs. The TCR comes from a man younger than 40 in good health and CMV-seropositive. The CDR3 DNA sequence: TGTGCCAGCAGCTCCATCCTCGAGATGAATTCACCCCTCCACTTT. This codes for CASSSILEMNSPLHF.